Included here is one TCR beta chain sequence, with context. Relative to its sample, this clone is medium-sized (0.01 to 0.1%). No cognate antigen has been identified for it. Base qualities were left out, and no much larger clone turns up one base away. The data were taken from a study of cytotoxic CD8 clonotypes in ibrutinib-treated CLL (dated by TCRdb to 2020 to 2022). About the full investigation: The cohort had about a dozen relapsed/refractory and around 14 treatment-naive patients; approximately 17 were IGHV unmutated. Partial responses were observed in roughly 24 patients and complete responses in 2; after a median follow-up of 68 months, remission was maintained in around 14 patients and progression was observed in approximately 12. Cryopreserved peripheral blood mononuclear cells were collected before treatment, at response, and at either disease progression or sustained remission. The response samples were drawn at a median of approximately 12 months into treatment, with a range of about 6 to 36 months. On average, each sample had about 250,000 productive templates and 96,000 or so productive rearrangements. Of the roughly 90 participants in the trial, about two dozen had longitudinal samples available.

For TCR beta library preparation, roughly 2.2 micrograms of genomic DNA was extracted from cryopreserved PBMCs. Longitudinal blood samples from CLL patients on ibrutinib monotherapy underwent high-throughput TCR beta sequencing. Patients were enrolled in a phase 2 open-label single-center ibrutinib monotherapy trial. On a MiSeq, deep resolution sequencing aimed for a depth between 1 in 1 million and 1 in 200,000 T cells, with each clonotype covered approximately 9.8x on average. The immunoSEQ hsTCRB Kit was used to generate the TCR beta libraries. The paper's processing steps were these. ImmunoSEQ Data Assistant and ImmunoSEQ Analyzer were used for data analysis, and V, D and J genes were assigned according to IMGT definitions. Clonality, which ranges from 0 to 1, was calculated as one minus the normalized Shannon entropy of productive rearrangement frequencies. Only overrepresented clonotypes making up at least 0.05% of the repertoire of each patient were included in the public clonotype analysis. Approximately 13 age-matched healthy donor repertoires from immuneACCESS served as clonality controls. TCRdb limited this immuneACCESS table to in-frame rearrangements with V and J called. A share of clones is missing; checked studies link under half to unresolved V genes, and the rest is unexplained. V and J calls and clone size are copied from that table; D and trimming were computed from the DNA. This sample gives 9,500 to 15,000 clones in total; around 62% of them show up just once. The ten largest clones represent 25% of the sample.

What the study reported, not specific to this receptor: Sustained-remission and progressing patients did not have matched sampling times, and lymph node repertoires were not examined. An increase in clonality was observed at ibrutinib response, with clonality remaining stable during sustained remission and falling back toward baseline at progression. Public clonotypes were rare and either shrank or stayed stable during treatment, and the rise in clonality at ibrutinib response reflected expansion of private clonotypes. Baseline clonality exceeded that of age-matched healthy donors and correlated strongly with circulating CD8+ T-cell counts.

The germline V gene specifies MDHEN as CDR1 and SYDVKM as CDR2. Spanning cysteine to phenylalanine, the CDR3 consists of 15 amino acids. The sequence is cut down to CDR3 DNA, 45 bases in frame from base 1. V and J are trimmed by 5 bases and 4 bases, and the gene matches miss 8 bases of the junction. Sequences were derived from PBMCs, sampled before ibrutinib treatment. The clonotype originates from a human donor with chronic lymphocytic leukemia. The chain joins TRBV28 to TRBJ1-5, with TRBD1 matching 7 junction bases. The DNA is as follows: TGTGCCAGCAGTCCCGAGACAGGGTTAAATCAGCCCCAGCATTTT. This codes for CASSPETGLNQPQHF.